Listed below are T cell receptor beta chains from one sample, sequenced in a study of blood T cell repertoires in COVID-19. Assay: immunoSEQ multiplex PCR; the TCRdb copy retains only in-frame clones and omits some. The table has about 280,000 clones, 88% seen once. The sequencing sample was made of peripheral blood. These receptor sequences come from a man between 18 and 35 years old with active or convalescent COVID-19. CDR3s include the opening cysteine and the closing phenylalanine or tryptophan. Expanded clones are given a class, and other clones once, few, many or no size at all.

j_call clone_size v_call cdr3_aa
TRBJ2-1 . TRBV4-1 CASSQTPTSGGPLSYNEQFF
TRBJ2-3 . TRBV5-4 CASSLNRQGSGDTQYF
TRBJ2-4 . TRBV5-1 CASSLGTGTKNIQYF
TRBJ1-5 once TRBV27 CASSGDRGGSNQPQHF
TRBJ1-2 . TRBV13 CASSLGSSGRNYGYTF
TRBJ2-1 . TRBV5-1 CASSPDVEIQTGNEQFF
TRBJ1-2 . TRBV10-3 CAIRGTDTNYGYTF
TRBJ1-2 . TRBV19 CASSPRQGLMYGYTF
TRBJ1-5 . TRBV6-5 CASMEASSNQPQHF
TRBJ1-6 . TRBV7-3 CASSITGGPYNSPLHF
TRBJ1-2 once TRBV11-2 CASSLGFRAKDGYTF
TRBJ2-2 . TRBV9 CASSVGGTNTGELFF
TRBJ1-1 . TRBV6-5 CASSYVAGQVNSAFF
TRBJ2-2 . TRBV19 CASSTRTGESYAGELFF
TRBJ1-2 . TRBV27 CASSSTGANGYTF
TRBJ2-5 . TRBV9 CASSEGLAGAQETQYF
TRBJ2-5 . TRBV3-1/TRBV3-2 CASSQRLAGMETQYF
TRBJ2-7 . TRBV9 CASSVGQPPLYF
TRBJ1-1 . TRBV6-5 CASSYGGLAVTFF
TRBJ1-5 few TRBV15 CATSRDQGVNQPQHF
TRBJ2-2 . TRBV9 CASSVLPTGELFF
TRBJ1-2 . TRBV18 CASSPSTGGEGYTF
TRBJ1-4 once TRBV2 CASSEGTGNEKLFF